These T cell receptor beta chains were read from a single sample in a study of early stage breast cancer tumors. Data came from immunoSEQ multiplex PCR; TCRdb stores just in-frame clones and leaves some out. This sample has some 36,000 clones, with 74% found just once. The specimen was blood. The receptors were sampled from a person in their sixties or seventies with breast cancer. Each CDR3 is given with its conserved first and last residue. The order of the fields is D gene, V gene, CDR3 length, J gene, CDR3 protein, CDR3 DNA. The D gene is left open where the match is weak.

TRBD2,TRBV7-9,15,TRBJ2-7,CASSLVASGAYEQYF,TGTGCCAGCAGCTTGGTGGCTAGCGGGGCGTACGAGCAGTACTTC
NA,TRBV5-5,14,TRBJ1-4,CASSLPGSNEKLFF,TGTGCCAGCAGCTTGCCAGGTTCTAATGAAAAACTGTTTTTT
TRBD1,TRBV2,15,TRBJ2-2,CASSFGGQAAGELFF,TGTGCCAGCAGTTTTGGCGGACAGGCGGCCGGGGAGCTGTTTTTT
TRBD2,TRBV6-1,14,TRBJ2-7,CASSPSGRKFEQYF,TGTGCCAGCAGCCCTAGCGGGAGGAAGTTCGAGCAGTACTTC
TRBD1,TRBV28,15,TRBJ1-5,CASSLSGQVNQPQHF,TGTGCCAGCAGTTTATCGGGACAGGTCAATCAGCCCCAGCATTTT
TRBD1,TRBV9,16,TRBJ1-1,CASSAPSGQFNTEAFF,TGTGCCAGCAGCGCCCCCTCGGGACAGTTTAACACTGAAGCTTTCTTT
TRBD1,TRBV18,16,TRBJ1-5,CASSPTGGGSNQPQHF,TGTGCCAGCTCACCTACAGGGGGAGGCAGCAATCAGCCCCAGCATTTT
NA,TRBV19,13,TRBJ2-7,CASSIARDGEQYF,TGTGCCAGTAGTATAGCGCGGGACGGCGAGCAGTACTTC
NA,TRBV6-4,13,TRBJ2-1,CASSEDTYNEQFF,TGTGCCAGCAGTGAGGACACCTACAATGAGCAGTTCTTC
NA,TRBV10-3,13,TRBJ2-5,CAISDDEGRTQYF,TGTGCCATCAGTGATGACGAGGGGAGGACCCAGTACTTC
NA,TRBV9,14,TRBJ1-3,CASSVRGGVDTIYF,TGTGCCAGCAGCGTCAGGGGAGGAGTGGACACCATATATTTT
NA,TRBV28,17,TRBJ2-3,CASSLHEGERQRDTQYF,TGTGCCAGCAGTTTACACGAGGGGGAGCGGCAAAGAGATACGCAGTATTTT